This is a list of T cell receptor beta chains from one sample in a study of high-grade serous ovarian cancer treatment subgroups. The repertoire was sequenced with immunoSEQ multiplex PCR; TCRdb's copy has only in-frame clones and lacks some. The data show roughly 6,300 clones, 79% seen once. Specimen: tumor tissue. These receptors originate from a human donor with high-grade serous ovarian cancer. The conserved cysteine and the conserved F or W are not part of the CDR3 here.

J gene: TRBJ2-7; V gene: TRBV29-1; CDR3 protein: SVYGGGTRYEQY
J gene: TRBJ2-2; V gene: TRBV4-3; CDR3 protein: ASSQGVRGHNTGELF
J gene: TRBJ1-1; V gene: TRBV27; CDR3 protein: ASSGTVLNTEAF
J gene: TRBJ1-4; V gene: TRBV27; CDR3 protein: ASSFRGPSNEKLF
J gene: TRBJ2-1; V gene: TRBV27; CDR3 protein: ASRVGGSYNEQF
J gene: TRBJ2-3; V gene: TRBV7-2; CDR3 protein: ASSLGLAGTDTQY
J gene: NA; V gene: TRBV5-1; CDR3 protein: ASSFARPRTPISYEQY
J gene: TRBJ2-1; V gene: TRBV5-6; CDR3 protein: ASSSVVGEQF
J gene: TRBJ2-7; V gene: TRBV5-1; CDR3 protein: ASSAQGNEQY
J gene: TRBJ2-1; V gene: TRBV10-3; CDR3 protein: AIKREGGPGNEQF
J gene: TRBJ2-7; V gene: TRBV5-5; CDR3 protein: ASSLDPGRIYEQY
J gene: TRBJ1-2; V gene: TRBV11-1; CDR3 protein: ASSLMGQGAGYGYT